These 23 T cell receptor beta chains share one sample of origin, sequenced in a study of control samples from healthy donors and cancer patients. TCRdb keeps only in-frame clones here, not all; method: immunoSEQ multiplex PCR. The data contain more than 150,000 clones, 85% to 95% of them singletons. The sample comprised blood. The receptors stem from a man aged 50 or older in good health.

Here the CDR3 DNA reads TGTGCCAGCAGCGTCGGACTAGCGGGACCCTACGAGCAGTACTTC. Amino acid sequence: CASSVGLAGPYEQYF. The rearrangement links TRBV9 to TRBJ2-7; 12 bases are a match to TRBD2. V was pared by 2 bases and J by 2 bases, with 2 bases of the junction left unmatched. Germline V gene sequence: CDR1 SGDLS, CDR2 YYNGEE. There are 15 residues in the CDR3.

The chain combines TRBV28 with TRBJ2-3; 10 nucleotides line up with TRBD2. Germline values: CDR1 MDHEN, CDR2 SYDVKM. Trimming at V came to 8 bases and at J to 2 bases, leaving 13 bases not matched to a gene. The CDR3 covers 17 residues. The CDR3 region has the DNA TGTGCCAGCGGCCTTTCCGTTAGCGGGAGGCCCACAGATACGCAGTATTTT. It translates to CASGLSVSGRPTDTQYF. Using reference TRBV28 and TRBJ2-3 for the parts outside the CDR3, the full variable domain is DVKVTQSSRYLVKRTGEKVFLECVQDMDHENMFWYRQDPGLGLRLIYFSYDVKMKEKGDIPEGYSVSREKKERFSLILESASTNQTSMYLCASGLSVSGRPTDTQYFGPGTRLTVL.

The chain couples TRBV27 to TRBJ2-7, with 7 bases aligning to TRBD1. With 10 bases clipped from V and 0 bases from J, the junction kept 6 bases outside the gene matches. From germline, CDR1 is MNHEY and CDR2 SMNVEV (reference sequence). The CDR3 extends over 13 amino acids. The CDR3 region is CATTGRSSYEQYF. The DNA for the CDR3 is TGTGCCACGACAGGGCGGAGCTCCTACGAGCAGTACTTC.

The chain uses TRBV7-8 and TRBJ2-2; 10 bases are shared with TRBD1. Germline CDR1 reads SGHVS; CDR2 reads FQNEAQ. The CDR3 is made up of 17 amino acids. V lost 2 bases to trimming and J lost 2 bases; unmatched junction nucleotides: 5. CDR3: CASSLFGQGGNTGELFF. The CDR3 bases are TGTGCCAGCAGCTTATTTGGACAGGGGGGTAACACCGGGGAGCTGTTTTTT.

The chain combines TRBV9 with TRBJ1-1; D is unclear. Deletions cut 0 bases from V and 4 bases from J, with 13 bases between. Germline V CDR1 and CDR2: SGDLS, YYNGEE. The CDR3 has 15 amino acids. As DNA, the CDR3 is TGTGCCAGCAGCGTAGTAGATATGGGTTCCACTGAAGCTTTCTTT. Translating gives CASSVVDMGSTEAFF.

The CDR3 DNA reads as TGTGCCAGCTCCGGGGGGGGCCCCTACGAGCAGTACTTC. Protein sequence: CASSGGGPYEQYF. The chain is built from TRBV7-3 and TRBJ2-7; 8 bases are shared with TRBD2. The CDR3 has 13 amino acids. The germline V gene has CDR1 SGHTA and CDR2 FQGTGA. With 8 bases clipped from V and 2 bases from J, the junction kept 5 bases outside the gene matches. Based on the CDR3 plus reference TRBV7-3 and TRBJ2-7, the full variable domain is GAGVSQTPSNKVTEKGKYVELRCDPISGHTALYWYRQSLGQGPEFLIYFQGTGAADDSGLPNDRFFAVRPEGSVSTLKIQRTERGDSAVYLCASSGGGPYEQYFGPGTRLTVT.

Here the CDR3 DNA reads TGTGCCAGCAGTTTAGCCGGGTCAAATCAGCCCCAGCATTTT. Its translation: CASSLAGSNQPQHF. V gene TRBV27 combines with J gene TRBJ1-5; D gene ambiguous. V was trimmed by 2 bases and J by 4 bases, leaving 9 bases between them. Germline CDR1 MNHEY, CDR2 SMNVEV (reference sequence). The CDR3 is 14 residues long.

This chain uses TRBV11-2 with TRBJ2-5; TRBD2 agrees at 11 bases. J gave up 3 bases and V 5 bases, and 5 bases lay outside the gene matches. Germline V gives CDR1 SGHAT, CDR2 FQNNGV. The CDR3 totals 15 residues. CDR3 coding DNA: TGTGCCAGCAGCCCCGGGACTAGCGGAAAAGAGACCCAGTACTTC. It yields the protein CASSPGTSGKETQYF. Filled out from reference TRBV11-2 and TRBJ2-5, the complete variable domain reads EAGVAQSPRYKIIEKRQSVAFWCNPISGHATLYWYQQILGQGPKLLIQFQNNGVVDDSQLPKDRFSAERLKGVDSTLKIQPAKLEDSAVYLCASSPGTSGKETQYFGPGTRLLVL.

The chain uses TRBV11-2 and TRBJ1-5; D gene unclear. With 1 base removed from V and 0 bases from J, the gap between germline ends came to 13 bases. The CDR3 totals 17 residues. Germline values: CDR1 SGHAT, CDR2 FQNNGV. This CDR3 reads CASSLGSALLSNQPQHF. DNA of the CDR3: TGTGCCAGCAGCTTAGGGTCAGCTTTACTTAGCAATCAGCCCCAGCATTTT. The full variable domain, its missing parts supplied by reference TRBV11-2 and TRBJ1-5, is EAGVAQSPRYKIIEKRQSVAFWCNPISGHATLYWYQQILGQGPKLLIQFQNNGVVDDSQLPKDRFSAERLKGVDSTLKIQPAKLEDSAVYLCASSLGSALLSNQPQHFGDGTRLSIL.

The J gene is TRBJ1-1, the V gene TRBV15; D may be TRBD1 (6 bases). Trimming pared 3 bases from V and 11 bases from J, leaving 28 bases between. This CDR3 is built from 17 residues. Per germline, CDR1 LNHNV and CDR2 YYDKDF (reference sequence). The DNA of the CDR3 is TGTGCCACCAGCAGGGAAAAGGTACAAAACAGGGCGGCAGGGGCTTTCTTT. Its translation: CATSREKVQNRAAGAFF. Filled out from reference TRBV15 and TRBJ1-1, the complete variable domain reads DAMVIQNPRYQVTQFGKPVTLSCSQTLNHNVMYWYQQKSSQAPKLLFHYYDKDFNNEADTPDNFQSRRPNTSFCFLDIRSPGLGDTAMYLCATSREKVQNRAAGAFFGQGTRLTVV.

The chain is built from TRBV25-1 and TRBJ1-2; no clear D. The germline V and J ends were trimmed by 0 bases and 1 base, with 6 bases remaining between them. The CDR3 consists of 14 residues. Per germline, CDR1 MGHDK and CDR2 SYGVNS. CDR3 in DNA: TGTGCCAGCAGTGAATATGGAGGTAACTATGGCTACACCTTC. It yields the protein CASSEYGGNYGYTF.

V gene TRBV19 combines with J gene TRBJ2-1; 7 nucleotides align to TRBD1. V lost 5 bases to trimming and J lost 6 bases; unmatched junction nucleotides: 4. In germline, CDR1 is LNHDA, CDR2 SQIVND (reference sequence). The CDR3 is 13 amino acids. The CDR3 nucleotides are TGTGCCAGTAGTGCCCCAGGGGGCAATGAGCAGTTCTTC. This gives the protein CASSAPGGNEQFF.

CDR3 nucleotide sequence: TGTGCCAGCAGCGTAGTTGGGACACCGCCAGACGAGCAGTACTTC. It is translated as CASSVVGTPPDEQYF. The chain has TRBV9 and TRBJ2-7; TRBD1 is a possible D gene (6 bases). Germline lookup yields CDR1 SGDLS and CDR2 YYNGEE. V lost 0 bases, J lost 5 bases, and 15 bases lay in between. The CDR3 is 15 residues long.

Here the CDR3 DNA reads TGTGCCAGCAGCTTATCTCACAACTCTGGAAACACCATATATTTT. It translates to CASSLSHNSGNTIYF. The chain uses TRBV7-9 and TRBJ1-3; no firm D call. Germline-derived CDR1 and CDR2 are SEHNR and FQNEAQ (reference sequence). V lost 2 bases, J lost 0 bases, and 8 bases lay in between. CDR3 length equals 15 residues.

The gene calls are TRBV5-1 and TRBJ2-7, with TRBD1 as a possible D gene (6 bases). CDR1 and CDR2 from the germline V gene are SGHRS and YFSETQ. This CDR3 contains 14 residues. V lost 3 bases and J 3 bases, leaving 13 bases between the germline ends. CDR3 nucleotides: TGCGCCAGCAGCTCAGGGGTATCAAGCTACGAGCAGTACTTC. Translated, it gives CASSSGVSSYEQYF.

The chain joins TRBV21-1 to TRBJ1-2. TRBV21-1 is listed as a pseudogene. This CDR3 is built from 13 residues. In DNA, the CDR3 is TGTGCCAGCAGGAAAGGGGTGCCCTATGGCTACACCTTC. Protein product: CASRKGVPYGYTF.

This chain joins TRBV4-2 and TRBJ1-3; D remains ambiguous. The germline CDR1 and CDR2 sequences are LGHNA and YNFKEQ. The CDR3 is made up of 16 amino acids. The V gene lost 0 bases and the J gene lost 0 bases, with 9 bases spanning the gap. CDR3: CASSQDSVVSGNTIYF. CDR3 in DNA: TGTGCCAGCAGCCAAGATTCCGTTGTCTCTGGAAACACCATATATTTT.

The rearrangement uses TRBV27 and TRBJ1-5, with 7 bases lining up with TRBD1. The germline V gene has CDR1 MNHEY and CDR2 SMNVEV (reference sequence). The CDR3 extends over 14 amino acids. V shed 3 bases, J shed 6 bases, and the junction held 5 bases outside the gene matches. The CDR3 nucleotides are TGTGCCAGCAGTTTTAAACAGGGGAGTCAGCCCCAGCATTTT. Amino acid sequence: CASSFKQGSQPQHF.

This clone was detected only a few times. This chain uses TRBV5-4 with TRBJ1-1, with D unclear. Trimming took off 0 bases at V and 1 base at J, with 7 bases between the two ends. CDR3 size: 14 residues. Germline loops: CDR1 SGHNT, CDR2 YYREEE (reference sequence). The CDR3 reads CASSLDGRNTEAFF. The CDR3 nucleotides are TGTGCCAGCAGCTTGGATGGCCGGAACACTGAAGCTTTCTTT.

The CDR3: CASTQGVAKNIQYF. In DNA form, the CDR3 reads TGTGCCAGCACTCAGGGGGTAGCCAAAAACATTCAGTACTTC. This chain links TRBV6-6 with TRBJ2-4; 7 nucleotides line up with TRBD1. The length of the CDR3 is 14 residues. The V gene end was trimmed by 7 bases and the J gene end by 0 bases; junction bases not matched to a gene: 3. Germline V CDR1 and CDR2: MNHNY, SVGAGI (reference sequence).

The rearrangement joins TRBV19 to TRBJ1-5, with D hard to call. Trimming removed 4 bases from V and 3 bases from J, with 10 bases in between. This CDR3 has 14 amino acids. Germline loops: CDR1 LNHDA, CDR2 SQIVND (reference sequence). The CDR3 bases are TGTGCCAGTAGTAGCGGACCGCACAATCAGCCCCAGCATTTT. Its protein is CASSSGPHNQPQHF.

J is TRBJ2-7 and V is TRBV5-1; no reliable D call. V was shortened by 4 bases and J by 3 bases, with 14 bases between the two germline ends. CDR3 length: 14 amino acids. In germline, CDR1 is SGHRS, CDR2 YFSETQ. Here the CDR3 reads CASSPVPSLYEQYF. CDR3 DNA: TGCGCCAGCAGCCCGGTGCCGAGCCTCTACGAGCAGTACTTC.

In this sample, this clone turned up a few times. The CDR3 here is CASSHRPRETQYF. The CDR3 DNA follows: TGTGCCAGCAGTCATAGGCCTAGGGAGACCCAGTACTTC. The chain recombines TRBV27 with TRBJ2-5; D call uncertain. The germline V gene has CDR1 MNHEY and CDR2 SMNVEV (reference sequence). The CDR3 covers 13 residues. The germline V and J ends were trimmed by 5 bases and 5 bases, with 12 bases remaining between them.